Listed below are T cell receptor beta chains from one sample, sequenced in a study of CD8 T cells in Susac syndrome. MiXCR, applied by TCRdb to the immunoSEQ multiplex PCR reads, yields one record per CDR3 protein. Among a few hundred thousand distinct CDR3 sequences listed, around 84% were seen once. Material for sequencing was CD8+ T cells from PBMCs. These receptors were taken from a human donor with multiple sclerosis. The CDR3 runs from the conserved cysteine through the conserved F or W. The D gene is left open where the match is weak. For some rows the clone size is stated as once, few or many, or as a class when expanded; others skip it.

clone size	CDR3 length	V gene	J gene	D gene	CDR3 protein	CDR3 DNA
NA	15	TRBV5-5	TRBJ1-5	NA	CASSLLGGSNQPQHF	TGTGCCAGCAGCTTGCTGGGTGGTAGCAATCAGCCCCAGCATTTT
NA	15	TRBV27	TRBJ2-1	TRBD1	CASSLVGQGRNEQFF	TGTGCCAGCAGTTTAGTGGGACAGGGTCGGAATGAGCAGTTCTTC
NA	13	TRBV27	TRBJ2-5	NA	CASSFGRQETQYF	TGTGCCAGCAGTTTCGGACGGCAAGAGACCCAGTACTTC
once	16	TRBV14	TRBJ2-7	NA	CASSKSGAYTSYEQYF	TGTGCCAGCAGCAAATCAGGGGCCTACACTTCCTACGAGCAGTACTTC
NA	15	TRBV20-1	TRBJ2-1	TRBD2	CSASSSGRVYNEQFF	TGCAGTGCTTCCTCTAGCGGGAGGGTATACAATGAGCAGTTCTTC
NA	15	TRBV13	TRBJ2-1	TRBD2	CASSFTSGRADEQFF	TGTGCCAGCAGCTTCACTAGCGGGAGGGCAGATGAGCAGTTCTTC
few	15	TRBV4-1	TRBJ2-5	NA	CASSQDLYGEETQYF	TGCGCCAGCAGCCAAGATCTGTATGGGGAAGAGACCCAGTACTTC
few	17	TRBV3-1	TRBJ2-1	NA	CASSRKGATLMNNEQFF	TGTGCCAGCAGCCGGAAGGGCGCTACGCTAATGAACAATGAGCAGTTCTTC
NA	16	TRBV2	TRBJ2-7	TRBD2	CATSSGRSSSSYEQYF	TGTGCCACCTCTAGCGGGAGGAGTTCCAGCTCCTACGAGCAGTACTTC
NA	12	TRBV29-1	TRBJ2-7	NA	CSVEVRGREQYF	TGCAGCGTTGAAGTTAGGGGACGCGAGCAGTACTTC